This record looks at one T cell receptor (beta chain) sequence and its context. This sample stems from a study of cytomegalovirus exposure and HLA in healthy donors. Trimming shortened V by 3 bases and J by 0 bases, and 8 bases separated the two germline ends. From germline, CDR1 is MDHEN and CDR2 SYDVKM. This CDR3 spans 14 amino acids. With 60 Vbeta and 13 Jbeta primers, the PCR was carried out. The data were produced by immunoSEQ multiplex PCR, yet TCRdb's version contains in-frame clones alone and is incomplete. This sample contains about 150,000 clones. The sequence came from a woman in her forties or fifties in good health and CMV-seronegative. The chain joins TRBV28 to TRBJ1-1; perhaps TRBD1 as D (6 bases). Input material: PBMCs. CDR3 sequence (DNA): TGTGCCAGCAGTTTTGGACAGCTGAACACTGAAGCTTTCTTT. Translation: CASSFGQLNTEAFF.